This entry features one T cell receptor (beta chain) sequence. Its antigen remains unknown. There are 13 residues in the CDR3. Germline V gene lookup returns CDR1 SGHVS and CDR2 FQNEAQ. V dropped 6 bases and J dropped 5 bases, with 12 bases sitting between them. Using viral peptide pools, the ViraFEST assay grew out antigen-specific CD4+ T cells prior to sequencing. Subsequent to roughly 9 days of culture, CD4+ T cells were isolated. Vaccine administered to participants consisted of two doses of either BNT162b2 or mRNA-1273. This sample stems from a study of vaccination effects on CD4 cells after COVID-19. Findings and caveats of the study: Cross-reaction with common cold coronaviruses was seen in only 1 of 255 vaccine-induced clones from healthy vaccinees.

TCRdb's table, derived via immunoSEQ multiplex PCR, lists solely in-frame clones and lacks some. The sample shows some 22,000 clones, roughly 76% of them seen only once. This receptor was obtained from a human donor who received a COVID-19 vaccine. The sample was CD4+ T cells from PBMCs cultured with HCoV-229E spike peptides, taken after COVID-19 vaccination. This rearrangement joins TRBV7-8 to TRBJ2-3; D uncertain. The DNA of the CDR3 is TGTGCCAGCAGAAAGGAGATTGTAGATACGCAGTATTTT. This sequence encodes CASRKEIVDTQYF.